A selection of T cell receptor beta chains follows, all from one sample in a study of blood T cell repertoires in COVID-19. Here immunoSEQ multiplex PCR was the method, and the copy in TCRdb shows in-frame clones only, minus some. The sample contains 350,000 to 450,000 clones, just over 90% of which appear only once. Sequencing was performed on PBMCs or T cells enriched from blood (not recorded which). These receptors were obtained from a woman in her thirties or forties who had been exposed to COVID-19. Each CDR3 is given with its conserved first and last residue. Only some rows state a clone size, as once, few, many or a class for expanded clones.

V,size,CDR3
TRBV7-6,-,CASSSTQGIVYGYTF
TRBV5-1,-,CASSNGQTNTEAFF
TRBV12-3/TRBV12-4,-,CASSLRSTGELFF
TRBV3-1/TRBV3-2,-,CASSHGDRNYGYTF
TRBV19,-,CASSILGRGLNLNTEAFF
TRBV12-2,-,CASRLSRQREPNSKGLFQETQYF
TRBV30,once,CAWSSGKAGYEQYF
TRBV11-3,-,CASRSRGQIIAKNIQYF
TRBV6-5,once,CASRSTGFGEKLFF
TRBV5-6,-,CASSLEDRGRNYGYTF
TRBV3-1/TRBV3-2,-,CASSQLETLYGYTF
TRBV5-1,-,CASSHSGLGSPLHF
TRBV19,once,CVVGGSSGNTIYF
TRBV6-5,once,CASSSQGTDTQYF
TRBV27,-,CASSFQAFNSPLHF
TRBV29-1,-,CSVFYAQAQGGYGYTF
TRBV29-1,-,CSVRTGVQDYGYTF
TRBV7-8,-,CASSLLGTGGVEQYF
TRBV30,-,CAWSQGMAEAFF
TRBV27,-,CASRGRENSPLHF
TRBV2,few,CASIMDRGNYGYTF
TRBV24-1,-,CATSDFLSLNTEAFF
TRBV24-1,-,CATSDFLSGSSYNEQFF
TRBV11-3,-,CASSQGNQETQYF
TRBV7-3,-,CASSLGLAGGYQETQYF
TRBV6-5,-,CASSSQGGANYNEQFF
TRBV9,-,CASSVGGRASQETQYF
TRBV5-6,-,CASRPRPSGANVLTF
TRBV7-2,-,CASSLVGKRGNYGYTF
TRBV19,-,CASSISGGLYQPQHF
TRBV2,-,CASSGRTGGYGYTF
TRBV30,-,CAWRVDSYEQYF
TRBV5-8,-,CASSLSDRGNQPQHF
TRBV19,-,CASSLPNQPQHF
TRBV18,-,CASSPFGGTEAFF
TRBV19,few,CASSIGRGGSPLHF